The 24 T cell receptor beta chains listed next were all sequenced from one sample in a study of T cells in Graves' hyperthyroidism and ophthalmopathy. From RNA transcripts, TCR beta CDR3 regions were amplified. When the TCR CDR3 underwent first-round RT-PCR, the HTBI primer set was used. TCRdb processed the multiplex PCR reads anew with MiXCR; each CDR3 protein has one entry. The sample lists fewer than 250,000 distinct CDR3 sequences; 17% were seen once. The source material was blood. The receptor set was obtained from a man aged 45-65 years with Graves' hyperthyroidism.

V and J are TRBV4-1 and TRBJ2-6, with D possibly matching TRBD1 (6 bases). Trimming shortened V by 0 bases and J by 0 bases, and 12 bases separated the two germline ends. In germline, CDR1 is MGHRA, CDR2 YSYEKL. The CDR3 runs 18 residues. The CDR3 DNA reads TGCGCCAGCAGCCAAGAGGGACACTTGAGCTCTGGGGCCAACGTCCTGACTTTC. It encodes CASSQEGHLSSGANVLTF.

The rearrangement uses TRBV7-9 and TRBJ2-5, with D perhaps TRBD2 (6 bases). Per the germline V gene, CDR1 is SEHNR and CDR2 is FQNEAQ (reference sequence). There are 14 residues in the CDR3. V was shortened by 4 bases and J by 4 bases, with 13 bases between the two germline ends. DNA for the CDR3: TGTGCCAGCAGCTCCTTAACTAGCAGAGAGACCCAGTACTTC. Protein: CASSSLTSRETQYF.

The chain couples TRBV29-1 to TRBJ1-1, with TRBD1 as a possible D gene (6 bases). Germline lookup yields CDR1 SQVTM and CDR2 ANQGSEA. Between the trimmed V and J ends, which lost 6 bases and 1 base, there was a span of 18 bases. CDR3 length: 15 amino acids. The DNA of the CDR3 is TGCAGCGTGAAAGGCGGACAGTCGTCGAACACTGAAGCTTTCTTT. It translates to CSVKGGQSSNTEAFF. Full variable domain (rest looked up from reference TRBV29-1 and TRBJ1-1): SAVISQKPSRDICQRGTSLTIQCQVDSQVTMMFWYRQQPGQSLTLIATANQGSEATYESGFVIDKFPISRPNLTFSTLTVSNMSPEDSSIYLCSVKGGQSSNTEAFFGQGTRLTVV.

Remarks on this clonotype: This may be a read error: a much more frequent sequence differs by one nucleotide. The gene calls are TRBV6-2 or TRBV6-3 and TRBJ1-1, with 10 nucleotides matching TRBD1. V shed 5 bases, J shed 9 bases, and the junction held 12 bases outside the gene matches. Per the germline V gene, CDR1 is MNHEY and CDR2 is SVGEGT. The length of the CDR3 is 15 residues. The CDR3 spells CASSRDRGASRQAFF. The CDR3 DNA reads TGTGCCAGCAGTAGGGACAGGGGAGCTTCTCGGCAAGCTTTCTTT.

This clonotype was seen repeatedly, ten times or more. The chain couples TRBV20-1 to TRBJ2-7; TRBD2 might be the D (6 bases). The germline CDR1 and CDR2 sequences are DFQATT and SNEGSKA (reference sequence). Between the trimmed V and J ends, which lost 1 base and 4 bases, there was a span of 14 bases. The CDR3 totals 14 residues. The CDR3: CSARGARAGYEQYF. DNA for the CDR3: TGCAGTGCTAGAGGGGCACGGGCGGGGTACGAGCAGTACTTC.

This clonotype was observed many times. The rearrangement uses TRBV20-1 and TRBJ2-2; TRBD1 agrees at 7 bases. J was trimmed by 7 bases and V by 0 bases; bases with no gene match: 8. The CDR3 loop spans 15 amino acids. CDR1 is DFQATT and CDR2 is SNEGSKA in the germline V gene (reference sequence). The CDR3 protein is CSARDPRQGDGELFF. The CDR3 bases are TGCAGTGCTAGAGATCCGAGACAGGGTGACGGGGAGCTGTTTTTT.

Ten or more counts support this clonotype. The chain combines TRBV5-8 with TRBJ2-1; the match to TRBD2 covers 9 bases. From germline, CDR1 is SGHTS and CDR2 YDEGEE. The CDR3 sequence is 16 residues long. After removal of 6 bases from V and 0 bases from J, the junction contained 7 bases not matched to a gene. DNA of the CDR3: TGTGCCAGCACCCCTGGACTAGCGAGCTCCTACAATGAGCAGTTCTTC. Translated, it gives CASTPGLASSYNEQFF. Looking up the rest from reference TRBV5-8 and TRBJ2-1 gives the full variable domain: EAGVTQSPTHLIKTRGQQATLRCSPISGHTSVYWYQQALGLGLQFLLWYDEGEERNRGNFPPRFSGRQFPNYSSELNVNALELEDSALYLCASTPGLASSYNEQFFGPGTRLTVL.

This clonotype was detected ten times or more. V gene TRBV12-3 or TRBV12-4 combines with J gene TRBJ1-5; 7 bases are shared with TRBD1. The CDR3 has 15 residues. The trim removed 2 bases at V and 9 bases at J, leaving 10 bases unmatched. The CDR3 coding sequence is TGTGCCAGCAGTTTATCCCGGACAGGCCTTTGGCCCCAGCATTTT. Translating it yields CASSLSRTGLWPQHF.

The V call is TRBV7-9, the J call TRBJ2-7; D might be TRBD1 (5 bases). The CDR3 runs 15 residues. Per germline, CDR1 SEHNR and CDR2 FQNEAQ (reference sequence). V lost 5 bases and J lost 2, with 16 bases in between. In nucleotides, the CDR3 is TGTGCCAGCAGCCGCTCTGGGGCAGGGACCTACGAGCAGTACTTC. Its protein product is CASSRSGAGTYEQYF.

This clonotype occurred many times. V and J are TRBV20-1 and TRBJ2-7, with 9 bases fitting TRBD2. The J segment lost 6 bases and the V segment lost 5 bases, leaving 8 bases of the junction unmatched. The CDR3 extends over 13 amino acids. Per the germline V gene, CDR1 is DFQATT and CDR2 is SNEGSKA (reference sequence). For the CDR3, the DNA is TGCAGTGCTGGGGGGACTAGCTCGTTCGAGCAGTACTTC. Residues: CSAGGTSSFEQYF.

This clonotype was recorded once. J is TRBJ2-5 and V is TRBV5-4; D uncertain. This CDR3 is 15 amino acids long. In germline, CDR1 is SGHNT, CDR2 YYREEE (reference sequence). V was cut by 2 bases and J by 3 bases, with 14 bases left in between. CDR3 loop: CASSFNTKREETQYF. DNA of the CDR3: TGTGCCAGCAGCTTTAATACGAAGAGAGAAGAGACCCAGTACTTC.

The chain couples TRBV5-1 to TRBJ2-3; no clear D. Trimming took off 0 bases at V and 1 base at J, with 9 bases between the two ends. This CDR3 comprises 15 residues. Germline lookup yields CDR1 SGHRS and CDR2 YFSETQ. The CDR3 nucleotides read TGCGCCAGCAGCTTGGCCTTGGGCGGCACAGATACGCAGTATTTT. Amino acid sequence: CASSLALGGTDTQYF.

At least ten counts were recorded for this clonotype. The rearrangement uses TRBV5-4 and TRBJ2-5, with D maybe TRBD2 (5 bases). The CDR3 spans 15 residues. CDR1 is SGHNT and CDR2 is YYREEE in the germline V gene (reference sequence). V was clipped by 1 base and J by 4 bases, with 14 bases between them. The CDR3 bases are TGTGCCAGCAGCTTGAGCGGTGTTGCCAGAGAGACCCAGTACTTC. This encodes CASSLSGVARETQYF.

This clonotype was picked up many times. The chain carries TRBV24-1 and TRBJ1-2; no firm D call. The length of the CDR3 is 13 residues. Trimming removed 9 bases at V and 2 bases at J, with 12 bases between. Per germline, CDR1 KGHDR and CDR2 SFDVKD. In DNA form, the CDR3 reads TGTGCCACCGTAAAGTCAGAGAACTATGGCTACACCTTC. Translation gives CATVKSENYGYTF.

The J gene is TRBJ2-1, the V gene TRBV5-1, with 12 nucleotides matching TRBD1. The ends lost 0 bases at V and 7 bases at J; junction bases unmatched: 5. The CDR3 runs to 16 residues. Per the germline V gene, CDR1 is SGHRS and CDR2 is YFSETQ. The CDR3 loop reads CASSLEGQGAGNEQFF. The DNA of the CDR3 is TGCGCCAGCAGCTTGGAGGGACAGGGGGCTGGAAATGAGCAGTTCTTC.

This clonotype was counted ten times or more. This rearrangement joins TRBV6-2 or TRBV6-3 to TRBJ2-1; 11 nucleotides align to TRBD2. The V gene end was trimmed by 4 bases and the J gene end by 9 bases; junction bases not matched to a gene: 11. The CDR3 extends over 16 amino acids. Germline CDR1 is MNHEY and CDR2 is SVGEGT. In DNA form, the CDR3 reads TGTGCCAGCAGTTCCCTGACTAGCGGGGACCGGTCTGAGCAGTTCTTC. Translation gives CASSSLTSGDRSEQFF.

This clonotype was seen at least ten times. CDR3: CASSSGTGDGYTF. Here the CDR3 DNA reads TGCGCCAGCAGCAGCGGGACAGGGGATGGCTACACCTTC. The chain uses TRBV5-1 and TRBJ1-2; 10 bases fit TRBD1. CDR1 and CDR2 (germline): SGHRS, YFSETQ. J gave up 6 bases and V 4 bases, and 3 bases lay outside the gene matches. The CDR3 is 13 residues long.

The sample holds many counts of this clonotype. This chain links TRBV14 with TRBJ2-7, with no clear D. Per germline, CDR1 SGHDN and CDR2 FVKESK. Trimming removed 4 bases from V and 0 bases from J, with 7 bases in between. The CDR3 is 13 residues long. The CDR3, as DNA: TGTGCCAGCAGCCCCCCAAACTCCTACGAGCAGTACTTC. Translation gives CASSPPNSYEQYF.

This clonotype was found once. The chain carries TRBV2 and TRBJ1-2; 7 positions match TRBD1. The CDR3 spans 11 residues. V was clipped by 10 bases and J by 4 bases; unmatched bases: 3. Germline V lookup: CDR1 SNHLY, CDR2 FYNNEI. CDR3 sequence reads: CAIRTGYGYTF. CDR3 in DNA: TGTGCCATCCGGACAGGCTATGGCTACACCTTC.

This clonotype came up many times. CDR3 in amino acids: CASGFGPTYYGYTF. The CDR3 region has the DNA TGTGCTAGTGGTTTCGGCCCGACCTACTATGGCTACACCTTC. This chain uses TRBV12-5 with TRBJ1-2; D is undetermined. V dropped 3 bases and J dropped 3 bases, with 11 bases sitting between them. CDR3 length: 14 amino acids. Germline V gives CDR1 LGHNT, CDR2 FRNRAP.

V and J are TRBV19 and TRBJ2-1; 9 positions match TRBD1. This CDR3 has 15 residues. Per the germline V gene, CDR1 is LNHDA and CDR2 is SQIVND (reference sequence). With V trimmed by 7 bases and J by 5 bases, 9 bases remained unmatched. Here the CDR3 reads CASNTPGQGDNEQFF. The CDR3 DNA sequence: TGTGCCAGTAATACACCGGGACAGGGCGACAATGAGCAGTTCTTC.

This clonotype occurred many times. The chain employs TRBV5-1 and TRBJ2-1; no firm D call. Germline values: CDR1 SGHRS, CDR2 YFSETQ. The CDR3 covers 15 residues. V shed 5 bases and J shed 5 bases, with 17 bases lying between them. CDR3 sequence (DNA): TGCGCCAGCAGTTTAGGATTGAATCAAAACAATGAGCAGTTCTTC. Translated, it gives CASSLGLNQNNEQFF.

Concerning this clonotype itself: The germline gene is not matched at one end of the junction; a read error may be the cause. The chain carries TRBV11-3 and TRBJ1-1, with D hard to call. The CDR3 contains 15 residues. Per germline, CDR1 SGHNT and CDR2 YENEEA. The CDR3 sequence is CASGLDSTGTIEAFF. The CDR3 DNA sequence: TGTGCCAGCGGCTTAGATAGTACGGGAACGATTGAAGCTTTCTTT.

This clonotype was counted only a few times. The genes are TRBV20-1 and TRBJ2-3; D unresolved. The length of the CDR3 is 14 residues. Deletions cut 0 bases from V and 1 base from J, with 8 bases between. Germline CDR1 reads DFQATT; CDR2 reads SNEGSKA (reference sequence). CDR3 coding DNA: TGCAGTGCTAGAGATTTTACCGGCACAGATACGCAGTATTTT. It is translated as CSARDFTGTDTQYF.